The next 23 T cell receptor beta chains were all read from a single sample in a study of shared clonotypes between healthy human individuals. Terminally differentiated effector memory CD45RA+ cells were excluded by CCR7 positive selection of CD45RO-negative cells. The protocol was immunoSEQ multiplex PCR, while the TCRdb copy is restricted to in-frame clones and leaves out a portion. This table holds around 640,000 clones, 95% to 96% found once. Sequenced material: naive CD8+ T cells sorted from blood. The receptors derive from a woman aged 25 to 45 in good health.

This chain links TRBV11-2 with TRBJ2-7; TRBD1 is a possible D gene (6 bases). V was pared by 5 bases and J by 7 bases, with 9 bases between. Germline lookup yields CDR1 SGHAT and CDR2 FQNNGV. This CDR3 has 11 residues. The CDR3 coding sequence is TGTGCCAGCAGCCCCGGACAGGAGCAGTACTTC. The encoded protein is CASSPGQEQYF.

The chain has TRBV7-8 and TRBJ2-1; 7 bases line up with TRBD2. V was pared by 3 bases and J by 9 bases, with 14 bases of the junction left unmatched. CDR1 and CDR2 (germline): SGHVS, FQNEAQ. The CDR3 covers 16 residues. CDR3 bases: TGTGCCAGCAGCTTTTACGGCGGGAGCGAAGGGATTGAGCAGTTCTTC. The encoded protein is CASSFYGGSEGIEQFF.

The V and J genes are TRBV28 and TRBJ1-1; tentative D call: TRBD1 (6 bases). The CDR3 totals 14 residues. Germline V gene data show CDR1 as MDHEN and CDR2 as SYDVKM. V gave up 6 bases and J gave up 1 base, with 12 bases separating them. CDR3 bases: TGTGCCAGCAGAAGGCGCAGGGGGAACACTGAAGCTTTCTTT. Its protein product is CASRRRRGNTEAFF. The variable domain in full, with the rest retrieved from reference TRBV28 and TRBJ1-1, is DVKVTQSSRYLVKRTGEKVFLECVQDMDHENMFWYRQDPGLGLRLIYFSYDVKMKEKGDIPEGYSVSREKKERFSLILESASTNQTSMYLCASRRRRGNTEAFFGQGTRLTVV.

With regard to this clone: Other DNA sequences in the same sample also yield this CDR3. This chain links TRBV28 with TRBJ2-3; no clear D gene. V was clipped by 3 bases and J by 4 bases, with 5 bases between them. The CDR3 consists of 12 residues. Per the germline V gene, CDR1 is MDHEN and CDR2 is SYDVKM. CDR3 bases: TGTGCCAGCAGTTTTCGTCCAGATACGCAGTATTTT. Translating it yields CASSFRPDTQYF.

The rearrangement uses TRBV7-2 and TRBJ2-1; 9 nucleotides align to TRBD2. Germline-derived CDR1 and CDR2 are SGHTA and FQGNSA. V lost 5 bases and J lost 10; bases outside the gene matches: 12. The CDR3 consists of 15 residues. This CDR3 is CASSPPDSGSYEQFF. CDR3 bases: TGTGCCAGCAGCCCTCCTGATAGCGGGAGTTACGAGCAGTTCTTC.

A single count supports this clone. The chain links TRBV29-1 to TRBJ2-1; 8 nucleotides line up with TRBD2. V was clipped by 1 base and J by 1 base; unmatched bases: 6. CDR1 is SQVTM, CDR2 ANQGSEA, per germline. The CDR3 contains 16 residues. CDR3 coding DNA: TGCAGCGTTGAAGGGGGCGGGGGGCGGTCCTACAATGAGCAGTTCTTC. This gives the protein CSVEGGGGRSYNEQFF.

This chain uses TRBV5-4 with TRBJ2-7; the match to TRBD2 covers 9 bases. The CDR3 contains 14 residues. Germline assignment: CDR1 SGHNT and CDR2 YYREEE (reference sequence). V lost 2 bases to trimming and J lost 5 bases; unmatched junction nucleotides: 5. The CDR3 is CASSFLAGFDEQYF. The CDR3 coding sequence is TGTGCCAGCAGCTTCCTAGCGGGATTCGACGAGCAGTACTTC. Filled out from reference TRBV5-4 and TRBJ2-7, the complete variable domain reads ETGVTQSPTHLIKTRGQQVTLRCSSQSGHNTVSWYQQALGQGPQFIFQYYREEENGRGNFPPRFSGLQFPNYSSELNVNALELDDSALYLCASSFLAGFDEQYFGPGTRLTVT.

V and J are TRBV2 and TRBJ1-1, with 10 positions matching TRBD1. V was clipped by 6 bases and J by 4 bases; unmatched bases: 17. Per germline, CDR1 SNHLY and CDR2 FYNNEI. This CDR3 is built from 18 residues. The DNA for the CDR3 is TGTGCCAGCAGCGCGGGGACAGGGGTAGAATTTATGGTCACTGAAGCTTTCTTT. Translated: CASSAGTGVEFMVTEAFF.

In DNA form, the CDR3 reads TGTGCCATCAGTGCGTTGACTAGCGGGAGCTCCTACAATGAGCAGTTCTTC. It translates to CAISALTSGSSYNEQFF. The rearrangement uses TRBV10-3 and TRBJ2-1, with 12 nucleotides matching TRBD2. The CDR3 runs 17 residues. J gave up 0 bases and V 4 bases, and 4 bases lay outside the gene matches. Germline V gene lookup returns CDR1 ENHRY and CDR2 SYGVKD.

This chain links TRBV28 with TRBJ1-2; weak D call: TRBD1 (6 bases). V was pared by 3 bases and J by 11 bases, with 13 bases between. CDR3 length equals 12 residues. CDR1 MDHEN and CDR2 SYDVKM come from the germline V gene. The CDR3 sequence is CASSFTGPTYTF. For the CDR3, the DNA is TGTGCCAGCAGTTTTACAGGGCCTACTTACACCTTC.

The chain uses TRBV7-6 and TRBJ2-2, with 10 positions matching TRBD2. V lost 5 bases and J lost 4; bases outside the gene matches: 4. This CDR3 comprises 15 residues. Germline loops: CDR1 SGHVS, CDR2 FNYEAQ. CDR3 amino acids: CASSRAGGSTGELFF. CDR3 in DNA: TGTGCCAGCAGCCGAGCGGGAGGGTCCACCGGGGAGCTGTTTTTT.

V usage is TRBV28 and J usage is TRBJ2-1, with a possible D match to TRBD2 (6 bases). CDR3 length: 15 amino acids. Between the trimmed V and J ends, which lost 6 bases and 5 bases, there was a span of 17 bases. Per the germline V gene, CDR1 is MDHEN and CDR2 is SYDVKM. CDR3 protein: CASSRLSGSDNEQFF. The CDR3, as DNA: TGTGCCAGCAGCCGCCTTTCCGGGAGTGACAATGAGCAGTTCTTC.

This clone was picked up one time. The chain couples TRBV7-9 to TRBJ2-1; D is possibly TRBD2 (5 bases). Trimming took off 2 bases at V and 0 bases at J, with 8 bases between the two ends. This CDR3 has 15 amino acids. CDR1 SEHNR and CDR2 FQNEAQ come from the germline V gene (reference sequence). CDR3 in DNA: TGTGCCAGCAGCTTACTTAGCGACTCCTACAATGAGCAGTTCTTC. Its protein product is CASSLLSDSYNEQFF.

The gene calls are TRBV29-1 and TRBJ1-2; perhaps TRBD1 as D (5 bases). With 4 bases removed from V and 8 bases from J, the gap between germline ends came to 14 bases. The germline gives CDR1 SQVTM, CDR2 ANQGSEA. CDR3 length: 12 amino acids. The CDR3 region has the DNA TGCAGCGTTGCACAGGACCTCGGGGGCTACACCTTC. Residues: CSVAQDLGGYTF.

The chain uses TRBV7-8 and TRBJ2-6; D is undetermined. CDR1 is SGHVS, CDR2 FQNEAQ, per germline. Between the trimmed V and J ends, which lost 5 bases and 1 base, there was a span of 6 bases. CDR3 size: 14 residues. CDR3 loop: CASSGSSGANVLTF. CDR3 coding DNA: TGTGCCAGCAGCGGCTCGTCTGGGGCCAACGTCCTGACTTTC. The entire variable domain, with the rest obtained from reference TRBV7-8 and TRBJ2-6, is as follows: GAGVSQSPRYKVAKRGQDVALRCDPISGHVSLFWYQQALGQGPEFLTYFQNEAQLDKSGLPSDRFFAERPEGSVSTLKIQRTQQEDSAVYLCASSGSSGANVLTFGAGSRLTVL.

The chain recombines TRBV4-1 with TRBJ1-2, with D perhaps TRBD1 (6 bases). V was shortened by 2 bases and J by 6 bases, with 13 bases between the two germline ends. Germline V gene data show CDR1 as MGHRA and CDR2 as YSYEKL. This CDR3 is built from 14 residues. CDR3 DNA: TGCGCCAGCAGCCAATTATGGGGGGCGGATGGCTACACCTTC. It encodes CASSQLWGADGYTF.

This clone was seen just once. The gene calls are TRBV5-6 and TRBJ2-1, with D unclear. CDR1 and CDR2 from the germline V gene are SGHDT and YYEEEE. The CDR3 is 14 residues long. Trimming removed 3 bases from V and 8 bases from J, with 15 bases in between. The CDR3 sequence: CASSSGTPAHEQFF. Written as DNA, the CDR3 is TGTGCCAGCAGCTCCGGCACGCCAGCCCATGAGCAGTTCTTC.

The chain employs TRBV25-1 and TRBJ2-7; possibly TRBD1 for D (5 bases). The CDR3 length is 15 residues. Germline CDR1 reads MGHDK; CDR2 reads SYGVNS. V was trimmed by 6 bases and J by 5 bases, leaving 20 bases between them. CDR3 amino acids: CASRGLQSGPDEQYF. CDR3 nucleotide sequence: TGTGCCAGCAGGGGTCTTCAGTCAGGGCCCGACGAGCAGTACTTC.

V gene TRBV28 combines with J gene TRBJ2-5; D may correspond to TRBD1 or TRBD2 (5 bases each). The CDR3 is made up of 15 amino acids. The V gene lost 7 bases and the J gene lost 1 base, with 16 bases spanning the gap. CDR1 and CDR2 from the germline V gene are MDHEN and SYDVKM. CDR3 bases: TGTGCCAGCACCCTCGCCGGGACGGGCCAAGAGACCCAGTACTTC. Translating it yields CASTLAGTGQETQYF.

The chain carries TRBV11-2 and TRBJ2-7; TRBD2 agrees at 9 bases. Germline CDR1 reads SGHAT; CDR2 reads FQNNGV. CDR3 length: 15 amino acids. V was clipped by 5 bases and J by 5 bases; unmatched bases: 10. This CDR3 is CASSLHSGRGNEQYF. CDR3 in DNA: TGTGCCAGCAGCCTGCATAGCGGGAGAGGGAACGAGCAGTACTTC.

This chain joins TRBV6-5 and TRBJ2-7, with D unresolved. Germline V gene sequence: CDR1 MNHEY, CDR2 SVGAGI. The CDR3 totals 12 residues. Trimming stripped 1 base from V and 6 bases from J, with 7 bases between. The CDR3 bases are TGTGCCAGCAGTTACTATGGTGGCGAGCAGTACTTC. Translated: CASSYYGGEQYF.

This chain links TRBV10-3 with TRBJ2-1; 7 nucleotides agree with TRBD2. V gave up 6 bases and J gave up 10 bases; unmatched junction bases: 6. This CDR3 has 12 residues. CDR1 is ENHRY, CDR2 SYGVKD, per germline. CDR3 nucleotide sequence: TGTGCCATCAGCGATACTAGCGCAGAGCAGTTCTTC. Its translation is CAISDTSAEQFF.

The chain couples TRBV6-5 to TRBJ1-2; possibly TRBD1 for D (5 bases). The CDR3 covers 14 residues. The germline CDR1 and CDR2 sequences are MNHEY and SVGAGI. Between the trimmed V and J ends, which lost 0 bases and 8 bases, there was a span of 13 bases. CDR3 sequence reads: CASSYSQGDRGYTF. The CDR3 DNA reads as TGTGCCAGCAGTTACTCTCAGGGAGATCGAGGCTACACCTTC.